These T cell receptor beta chains were read from a single sample in a study of CD8 T cells in ankylosing spondylitis. Each CDR3 protein gets one entry after TCRdb re-called the 5' RACE reads with MiXCR. The table includes around 42,000 distinct CDR3 sequences, 2.5% to 3% detected once. Sequencing was done on a sample of blood, either unsorted or a sorted T cell fraction (not recorded which). The receptors were gathered from a male donor with ankylosing spondylitis or in good health (not recorded which). Each CDR3 is given with its conserved first and last residue. D genes are given only for firm matches. Only some rows state a clone size, as once, few, many or a class for expanded clones.

>TRBJ2-1|TRBV9|many|TRBD2
TGTGCCAGCAGCGTAGCAGCGGGAGGAGGGGATGAGCAGTTCTTC
CASSVAAGGGDEQFF
>TRBJ2-1|TRBV9|many|TRBD2
TGTGCCAGCAGCGTAGGGGGACTAGCCTTCGTAAGCTACAATGAGCAGTTCTTC
CASSVGGLAFVSYNEQFF
>TRBJ2-1|TRBV9|many|TRBD1
TGTGCCAGCAGCGAGAGGAACAGGGGCGATGAGCAGTTCTTC
CASSERNRGDEQFF
>TRBJ2-1|TRBV9|many|NA
TGTGCCAGCAGCGTTTCAGGTAGTGAGCAGTTCTTC
CASSVSGSEQFF
>TRBJ1-2|TRBV9|many|TRBD1
TGTGCCAGCAGCGGGGGACAGGGCGGCTATGGCTACACCTTC
CASSGGQGGYGYTF
>TRBJ2-7|TRBV9|many|TRBD2
TGTGCCAGCAGCGTGACTAGCGGGAGGGATGTCGAGCAGTACTTC
CASSVTSGRDVEQYF
>TRBJ2-2|TRBV9|many|NA
TGTGCCAGCAGCGTTCGGGGCCGGAACACCGGGGAGCTGTTTTTT
CASSVRGRNTGELFF
>TRBJ1-2|TRBV9|many|NA
TGTGCCAGCAGCCCAGAGGTCAGGAGCTATGGCTACACCTTC
CASSPEVRSYGYTF
>TRBJ2-1|TRBV7-2|many|TRBD2
TGTGCCAGCAGCTTAAGGGCTAGCGGGAGTAACAATGAGCAGTTCTTC
CASSLRASGSNNEQFF
>TRBJ2-1|TRBV9|many|TRBD1
TGTGCCAGCAGCGAACAGGGGCGCTCCTACAATGAGCAGTTCTTC
CASSEQGRSYNEQFF
>TRBJ2-3|TRBV9|many|NA
TGTGCCAGCAGCGCCTCCCCCTCCACAGATACGCAGTATTTT
CASSASPSTDTQYF
>TRBJ2-5|TRBV9|many|NA
TGTGCCAGCAGCCAAGGCCAGCCGCGAGAGACCCAGTACTTC
CASSQGQPRETQYF
>TRBJ2-1|TRBV9|many|TRBD2
TGTGCCAGCAGCGTAGGACCCTCGGGAGGGGTCAAGTTCTTC
CASSVGPSGGVKFF
>TRBJ1-5|TRBV9|many|NA
TGTGCCAGCAATCGGGGAATCTTCTATCAGCCCCAGCATTTT
CASNRGIFYQPQHF
>TRBJ2-4|TRBV9|many|NA
TGTGCCAGCAGCACGGGACACCTTGACATTCAGTACTTC
CASSTGHLDIQYF
>TRBJ2-2|TRBV9|many|NA
TGTGCCAGCAGCGCCCAGCTCGGGGAGCTGTTTTTT
CASSAQLGELFF
>TRBJ2-5|TRBV9|many|NA
TGTGCCAGCAGCGCGAATCCGGCAACTAAAGAGACCCAGTACTTC
CASSANPATKETQYF
>TRBJ2-6|TRBV9|many|NA
TGTGCCAGCAGCGTAGCTGTGGGGGCCAACGTCCTGACTTTC
CASSVAVGANVLTF
>TRBJ2-2|TRBV9|many|NA
TGTGCCAGCAGCGTTAGGGGGGAGGGTTTCACCGGGGAGCTGTTTTTT
CASSVRGEGFTGELFF
>TRBJ1-2|TRBV12-2|NA|NA
TGTGCAAGTCGCTTAGGTTGTGGAGTGGCTTGGGGCTACACCTTC
CASRLGCGVAWGYTF
>TRBJ2-2|TRBV9|many|NA
TGTGCCAGCAGCTCCAATACGGAGTCCGGGGAGCTGTTTTTT
CASSSNTESGELFF
>TRBJ2-6|TRBV9|many|NA
TGTGCCAGCAGCGTAACTACAGGCTCTGGGGCCAACGTCCTGACTTTC
CASSVTTGSGANVLTF
>TRBJ2-7|TRBV9|many|NA
TGTGCCAGCAGCAAGCGGCAAGGTGCCTACGAGCAGTACTTC
CASSKRQGAYEQYF
>TRBJ1-1|TRBV9|many|NA
TGTGCCAGCAGCCCCCAGGCGAACACTGAAGCTTTCTTT
CASSPQANTEAFF
>TRBJ1-6|TRBV9|many|NA
TGTGCCAGCAGCACCCGGGACCCCAATTCACCCCTCCACTTT
CASSTRDPNSPLHF
>TRBJ2-7|TRBV9|NA|TRBD2
TGTGCCAGCAGCGGGACGACTAGCTTCCACGAGCAGTACTTC
CASSGTTSFHEQYF
>TRBJ2-7|TRBV9|many|TRBD2
TGTGCCAGCAGCGCCGGGGAGCTAGCGGGAGGCGAGCAGTACTTC
CASSAGELAGGEQYF
>TRBJ1-2|TRBV9|many|NA
TGTGCCAGCAGCGTAGTGGACGGGACCTATGGCTACACCTTC
CASSVVDGTYGYTF
>TRBJ1-1|TRBV9|many|NA
TGTGCCAGCAGCGCGAGGTCCGGGTTCCCTGAAGCTTTCTTT
CASSARSGFPEAFF
>TRBJ2-7|TRBV9|many|TRBD2
TGTGCCAGCAGTCTTAGCGGGAGGGCCGCAGGTGTGCAGTACTTC
CASSLSGRAAGVQYF
>TRBJ2-3|TRBV9|NA|TRBD2
TGTGCCAGCAGCGTAGTGCCTAGCGGGACCACAGATACGCAGTATTTT
CASSVVPSGTTDTQYF
>TRBJ2-3|TRBV24-1|medium-sized|NA
TGTGCCACCAGTGAGAAGAGGGAAAGGAAGTATTTT
CATSEKRERKYF
>TRBJ1-3|TRBV9|many|TRBD1
TGTGCCAGCAGCGTCATGACAGGGGATGGAAACACCATATATTTT
CASSVMTGDGNTIYF
>TRBJ2-3|TRBV9|many|TRBD2
TGTGCCAGCAGCGGGTTTAGCGGGAGCACAGATACGCAGTATTTT
CASSGFSGSTDTQYF
>TRBJ2-3|TRBV9|many|NA
TGTGCCAGCAGCGTAGGGGCAAATCGGGGCACAGATACGCAGTATTTT
CASSVGANRGTDTQYF
>TRBJ2-5|TRBV9|NA|NA
TGTGACAGCAGCGTAGCGGGGACAGAGACCCAGGACTTC
CDSSVAGTETQDF
>TRBJ2-4|TRBV9|many|NA
TGTGCCAGCAGCGTTACGACTCTCTCAGATTCACGGACCAAAGCCAAAAACATTCAGTACTTC
CASSVTTLSDSRTKAKNIQYF
>TRBJ2-7|TRBV9|many|TRBD1
TGTGCCAGCAGCGAGAGGGGGACAGAAGGCGAGCAGTACTTC
CASSERGTEGEQYF
>TRBJ2-7|TRBV9|many|NA
TGTGCCAGCAGCGTAGAGACTAGGTCCTACGAGCAGTACTTC
CASSVETRSYEQYF
>TRBJ2-1|TRBV9|many|NA
TGTGCCAGCAGCGTAGGAGCAGGCTCCTACAATGAGCAGTTCTTC
CASSVGAGSYNEQFF
>TRBJ2-4|TRBV9|many|TRBD1
TGTGCCAGCAGCCCCCTAGGGACAGGGAAAAACATTCAGTACTTC
CASSPLGTGKNIQYF
>TRBJ2-1|TRBV9|many|TRBD2
TGTGCCAGCAGCGCGATGGGACTAGCGGGAGAGCAGTTCTTC
CASSAMGLAGEQFF
>TRBJ2-2|TRBV9|many|TRBD2
TGTGCCAGCAGCGCCCTGAGCGGGAGTGGCACCGGGGAGCTGTTTTTT
CASSALSGSGTGELFF
>TRBJ2-1|TRBV9|few|NA
TGTGCCAGCAGCGTAGAAGACGGGAGCTACAATGAGCAGTTCTTC
CASSVEDGSYNEQFF
>TRBJ1-1|TRBV9|many|NA
TGTGCCAGCAGCGTTGCCATGAACACTGAAGCTTTCTTT
CASSVAMNTEAFF
>TRBJ2-1|TRBV9|many|TRBD2
TGTGCCAGCAGCGTCACAGCGGGAGCGACAAATTATGAGCAGTTCTTC
CASSVTAGATNYEQFF
>TRBJ2-7|TRBV9|many|NA
TGTGCCAGCAGCCCCGGACAGAGGCCGGTGTACGAGCAGTACTTC
CASSPGQRPVYEQYF
>TRBJ2-1|TRBV9|many|NA
TGTGCCAGCAGCGTGACCCTAGAGGGAGGGGGTGGGCAGTTCTTC
CASSVTLEGGGGQFF
>TRBJ2-7|TRBV9|many|TRBD2
TGTGCCAGCAGCGTAGCCCATCAAGCGGGGAGATTGGCCGAGCAGTACTTC
CASSVAHQAGRLAEQYF
>TRBJ2-3|TRBV9|many|TRBD2
TGTGCCAGCAGCGTAGGTCAGCTAGCGGGAGCAGATACGCAGTATTTT
CASSVGQLAGADTQYF
>TRBJ2-7|TRBV9|many|NA
TGTGCCAGCAGCGTAGGACCGGACCCCTACGAGCAGTACTTC
CASSVGPDPYEQYF
>TRBJ2-1|TRBV9|many|NA
TGTGCCAGCAGCGTCGAGCTTTCAAATGAGCAGTTCTTC
CASSVELSNEQFF
>TRBJ2-2|TRBV9|many|NA
TGTGCCAGCAGCGTAGGGCAGGGCCACACCGGGGAGCTGTTTTTT
CASSVGQGHTGELFF
>TRBJ2-5|TRBV9|few|NA
TGTGCCAGCAGCGACCGGGCGGGGACCCAGTACTTC
CASSDRAGTQYF
>TRBJ1-4|TRBV9|many|NA
TGTGCCAGCAGCGTAGGTCGGCAGACTAATGAAAAACTGTTTTTT
CASSVGRQTNEKLFF
>TRBJ2-7|TRBV9|many|NA
TGTGCCAGCAGCGAAGAGCCTAGCACCCCCTACGAGCAGTACTTC
CASSEEPSTPYEQYF
>TRBJ2-5|TRBV9|many|TRBD2
TGTGCCAGCAGCGATAGCGGGAGGGCCGTTGAGACCCAGTACTTC
CASSDSGRAVETQYF
>TRBJ2-3|TRBV9|many|NA
TGTGCCAGCAGCCCCCCTTGGGGGCACGATACGCAGTATTTT
CASSPPWGHDTQYF
>TRBJ1-2|TRBV9|many|NA
TGTGCCAGCAGCCCACACGGGGATGGCTACACCTTC
CASSPHGDGYTF